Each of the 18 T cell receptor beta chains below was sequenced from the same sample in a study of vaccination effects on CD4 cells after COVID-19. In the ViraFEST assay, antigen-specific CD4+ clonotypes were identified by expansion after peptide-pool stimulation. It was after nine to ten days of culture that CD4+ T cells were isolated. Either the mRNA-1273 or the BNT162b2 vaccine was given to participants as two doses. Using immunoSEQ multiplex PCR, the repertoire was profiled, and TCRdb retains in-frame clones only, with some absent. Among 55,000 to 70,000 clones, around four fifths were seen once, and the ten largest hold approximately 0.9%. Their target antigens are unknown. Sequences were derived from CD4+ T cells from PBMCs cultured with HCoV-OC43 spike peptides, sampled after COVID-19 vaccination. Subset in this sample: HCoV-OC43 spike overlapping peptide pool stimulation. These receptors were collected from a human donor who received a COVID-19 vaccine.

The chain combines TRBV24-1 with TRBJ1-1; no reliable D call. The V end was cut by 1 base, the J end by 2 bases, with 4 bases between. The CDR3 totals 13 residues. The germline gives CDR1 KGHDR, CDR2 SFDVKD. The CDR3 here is CATSDFLNTEAFF. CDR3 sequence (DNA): TGTGCCACCAGTGATTTTCTCAACACTGAAGCTTTCTTT.

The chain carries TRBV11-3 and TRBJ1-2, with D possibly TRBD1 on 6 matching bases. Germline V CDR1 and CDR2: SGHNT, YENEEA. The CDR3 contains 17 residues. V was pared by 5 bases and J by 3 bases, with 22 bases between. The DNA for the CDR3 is TGTGCCAGCAGCCAGGCGGGACAAACCACCGCGGACTATGGCTACACCTTC. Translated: CASSQAGQTTADYGYTF.

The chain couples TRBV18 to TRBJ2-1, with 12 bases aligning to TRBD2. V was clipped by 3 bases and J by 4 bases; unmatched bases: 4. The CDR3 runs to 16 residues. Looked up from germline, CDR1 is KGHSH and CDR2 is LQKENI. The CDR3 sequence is CASSPLGLAGYNEQFF. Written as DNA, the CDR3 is TGTGCCAGCTCACCTCTCGGACTAGCGGGGTACAATGAGCAGTTCTTC.

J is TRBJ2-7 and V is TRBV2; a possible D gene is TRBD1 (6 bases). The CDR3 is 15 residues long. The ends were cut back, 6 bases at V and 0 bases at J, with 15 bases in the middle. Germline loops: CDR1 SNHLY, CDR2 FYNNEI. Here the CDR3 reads CASRGRQGYSYEQYV. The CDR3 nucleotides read TGTGCCAGCAGGGGTAGGCAGGGGTACTCCTACGAGCAGTACGTC.

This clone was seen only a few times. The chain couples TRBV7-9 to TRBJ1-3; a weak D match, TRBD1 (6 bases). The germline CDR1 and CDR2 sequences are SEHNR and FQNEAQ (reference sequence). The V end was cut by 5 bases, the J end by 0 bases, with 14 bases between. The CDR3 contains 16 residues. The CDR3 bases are TGTGCCAGCAGCCGGGTACAGGGAGTCTCTGGAAACACCATATATTTT. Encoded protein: CASSRVQGVSGNTIYF.

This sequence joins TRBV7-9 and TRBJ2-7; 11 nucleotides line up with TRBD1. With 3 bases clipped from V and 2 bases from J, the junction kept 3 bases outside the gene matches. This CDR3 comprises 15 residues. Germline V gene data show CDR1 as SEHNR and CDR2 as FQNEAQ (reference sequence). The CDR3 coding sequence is TGTGCCAGCAGCTTTGGGACAGGGGGTCCCTACGAGCAGTACGTC. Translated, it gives CASSFGTGGPYEQYV.

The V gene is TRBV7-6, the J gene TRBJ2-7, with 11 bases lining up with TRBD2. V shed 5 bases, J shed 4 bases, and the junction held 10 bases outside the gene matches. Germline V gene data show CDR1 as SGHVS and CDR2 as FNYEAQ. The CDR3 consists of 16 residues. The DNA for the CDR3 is TGTGCCAGCAGCCCGACCTCTAGCGGGGGGTTGTACGAGCAGTACGTC. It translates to CASSPTSSGGLYEQYV.

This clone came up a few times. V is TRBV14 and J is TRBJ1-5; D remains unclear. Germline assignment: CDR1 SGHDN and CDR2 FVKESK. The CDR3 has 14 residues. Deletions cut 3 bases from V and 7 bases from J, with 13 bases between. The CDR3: CASSHTQGDQPQHF. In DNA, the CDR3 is TGTGCCAGCAGCCATACGCAAGGAGACCAGCCCCAGCATTTT.

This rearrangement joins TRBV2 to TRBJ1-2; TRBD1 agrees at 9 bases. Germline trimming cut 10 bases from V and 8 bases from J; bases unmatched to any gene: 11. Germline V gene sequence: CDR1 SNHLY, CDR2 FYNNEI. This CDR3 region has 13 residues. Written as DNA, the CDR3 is TGTGCCACCGACAGAACAGGGGGCCGGGGCTACACCTTC. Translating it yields CATDRTGGRGYTF.

This CDR3 is CASSLSGSGEKLFF. The CDR3 region has the DNA TGCGCCAGCAGCTTGAGCGGAAGTGGCGAAAAACTGTTTTTT. This sequence joins TRBV5-1 and TRBJ1-4, with D hard to call. This CDR3 region has 14 residues. V was pared by 1 base and J by 8 bases, with 12 bases between. Looked up from germline, CDR1 is SGHRS and CDR2 is YFSETQ.

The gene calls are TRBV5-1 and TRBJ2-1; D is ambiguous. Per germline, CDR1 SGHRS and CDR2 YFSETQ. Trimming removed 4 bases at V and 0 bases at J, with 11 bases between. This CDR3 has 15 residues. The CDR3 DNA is TGCGCCAGCAGCGCTAATTGGGGCTCCTACAATGAGCAGTTCTTC. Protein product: CASSANWGSYNEQFF.

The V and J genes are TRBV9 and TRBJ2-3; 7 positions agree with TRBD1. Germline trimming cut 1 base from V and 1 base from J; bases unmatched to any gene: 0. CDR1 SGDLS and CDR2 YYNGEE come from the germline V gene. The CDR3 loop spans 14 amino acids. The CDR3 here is CASSVQGGTDTQYF. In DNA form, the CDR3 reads TGTGCCAGCAGCGTACAGGGGGGCACAGATACGCAGTATTTT.

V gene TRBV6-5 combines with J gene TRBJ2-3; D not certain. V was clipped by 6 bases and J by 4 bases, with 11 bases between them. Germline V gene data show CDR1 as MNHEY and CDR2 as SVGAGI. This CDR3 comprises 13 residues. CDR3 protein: CASRAGWPDTQYF. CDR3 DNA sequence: TGTGCCAGCAGGGCCGGGTGGCCAGATACGCAGTATTTT.

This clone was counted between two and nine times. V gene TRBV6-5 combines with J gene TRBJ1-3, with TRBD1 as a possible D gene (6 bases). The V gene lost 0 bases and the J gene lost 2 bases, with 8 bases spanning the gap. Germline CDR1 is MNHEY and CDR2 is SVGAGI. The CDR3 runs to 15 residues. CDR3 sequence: CASSYSRGTGNTIYF. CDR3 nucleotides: TGTGCCAGCAGTTACTCGAGGGGGACTGGAAACACCATATATTTT.

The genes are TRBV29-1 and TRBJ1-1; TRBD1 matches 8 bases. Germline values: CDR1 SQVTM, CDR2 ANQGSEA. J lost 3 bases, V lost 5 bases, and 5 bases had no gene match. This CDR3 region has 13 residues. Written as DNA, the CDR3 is TGCAGCGTTAGGACAGGGTTTGACACTGAAGCTTTCTTT. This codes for CSVRTGFDTEAFF.

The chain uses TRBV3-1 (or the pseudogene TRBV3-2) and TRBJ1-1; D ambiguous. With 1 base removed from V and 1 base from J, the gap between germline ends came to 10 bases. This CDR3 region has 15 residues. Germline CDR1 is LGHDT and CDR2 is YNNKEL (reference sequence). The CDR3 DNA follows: TGTGCCAGCAGCCAAGTTCCAGGAAAGAACACTGAAGCTTTCTTT. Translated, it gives CASSQVPGKNTEAFF.

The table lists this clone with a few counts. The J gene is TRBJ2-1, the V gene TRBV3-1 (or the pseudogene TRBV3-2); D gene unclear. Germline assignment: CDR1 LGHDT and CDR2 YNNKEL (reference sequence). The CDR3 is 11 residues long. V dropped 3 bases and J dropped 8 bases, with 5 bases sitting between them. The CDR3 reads CASSQLHEQFF. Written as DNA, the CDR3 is TGTGCCAGCAGCCAGCTCCATGAGCAGTTCTTC.

CDR3 amino acids: CASSQGGQGIDGYTF. The DNA of the CDR3 is TGTGCCAGCAGCCAAGGTGGACAGGGAATTGATGGCTACACCTTC. J is TRBJ1-2 and V is TRBV14; 8 bases match TRBD1. The CDR3 consists of 15 residues. Germline lookup yields CDR1 SGHDN and CDR2 FVKESK. V gave up 1 base and J gave up 6 bases; unmatched junction bases: 7. The entire variable domain, with the rest obtained from reference TRBV14 and TRBJ1-2, is as follows: EAGVTQFPSHSVIEKGQTVTLRCDPISGHDNLYWYRRVMGKEIKFLLHFVKESKQDESGMPNNRFLAERTGGTYSTLKVQPAELEDSGVYFCASSQGGQGIDGYTFGSGTRLTVV.